The 12 T cell receptor beta chains presented below share a single source sample, sequenced in a study of blood T cell repertoires in COVID-19. Using immunoSEQ multiplex PCR, the repertoire was profiled, and TCRdb retains in-frame clones only, with some absent. This sample carries hundreds of thousands of clones, about 85% of them seen once, and the ten largest clones take around 3%. The sample taken for sequencing was peripheral blood. The source of these receptors is a man aged 18 to 35 with active or convalescent COVID-19.

The table lists this clone with a few counts. The chain carries TRBV7-9 and TRBJ1-2, with D hard to call. CDR1 and CDR2 (germline): SEHNR, FQNEAQ (reference sequence). V lost 2 bases, J lost 4 bases, and 20 bases lay in between. The CDR3 sequence is 17 residues long. DNA for the CDR3: TGTGCCAGCAGCTTAATCCGCATGTCCGGGGTGGGCTATGGCTACACCTTC. This gives the protein CASSLIRMSGVGYGYTF.

The CDR3 sequence: CASSQGQGFVNEQFF. CDR3 nucleotides: TGTGCCAGCAGCCAGGGACAGGGGTTCGTCAATGAGCAGTTCTTC. The chain is built from TRBV27 and TRBJ2-1, with 10 nucleotides matching TRBD1. The V and J ends lost 6 bases and 6 bases, in that order; junction bases with no gene match: 8. Germline values: CDR1 MNHEY, CDR2 SMNVEV (reference sequence). The CDR3 contains 15 residues.

This CDR3 is CASSLVSGQKYEQYF. DNA for the CDR3: TGTGCCAGCAGCTTAGTTTCCGGACAGAAATACGAGCAGTACTTC. This sequence joins TRBV7-3 and TRBJ2-7; D perhaps matches TRBD1 (6 bases). V lost 2 bases and J 4 bases, leaving 15 bases between the germline ends. Germline CDR1 is SGHTA and CDR2 is FQGTGA. The CDR3 sequence is 15 residues long. Together with reference TRBV7-3 and TRBJ2-7, the CDR3 gives the full variable domain: GAGVSQTPSNKVTEKGKYVELRCDPISGHTALYWYRQSLGQGPEFLIYFQGTGAADDSGLPNDRFFAVRPEGSVSTLKIQRTERGDSAVYLCASSLVSGQKYEQYFGPGTRLTVT.

The chain uses TRBV3-1 (or the pseudogene TRBV3-2) and TRBJ1-2; the match to TRBD1 covers 8 bases. Germline trimming cut 4 bases from V and 5 bases from J; bases unmatched to any gene: 6. The CDR3 consists of 14 residues. CDR1 and CDR2 from the germline V gene are LGHDT and YNNKEL (reference sequence). CDR3 sequence: CASSLGGQDYGYTF. CDR3 in DNA: TGTGCCAGCAGCCTTGGGGGACAGGATTATGGCTACACCTTC.

The chain recombines TRBV6-6 with TRBJ1-5; 7 bases agree with TRBD1. V gave up 4 bases and J gave up 4 bases; unmatched junction bases: 4. The CDR3 has 14 amino acids. Germline V gene lookup returns CDR1 MNHNY and CDR2 SVGAGI (reference sequence). CDR3 in DNA: TGTGCCAGCAGTTCCGGGACAGATAATCAGCCCCAGCATTTT. The encoded protein is CASSSGTDNQPQHF.

The chain recombines TRBV9 with TRBJ2-3; 11 nucleotides agree with TRBD2. The V gene end was trimmed by 0 bases and the J gene end by 3 bases; junction bases not matched to a gene: 6. This CDR3 contains 17 residues. Germline CDR1 SGDLS, CDR2 YYNGEE. CDR3 DNA sequence: TGTGCCAGCAGCGTAGGGTCGACTAGCGGGATAACAGATACGCAGTATTTT. It translates to CASSVGSTSGITDTQYF.

V is TRBV15 and J is TRBJ1-2; a weak D match, TRBD1 (6 bases). The CDR3 is 16 amino acids. Germline lookup yields CDR1 LNHNV and CDR2 YYDKDF (reference sequence). V gave up 0 bases and J gave up 0 bases, with 11 bases separating them. The CDR3 DNA sequence: TGTGCCACCAGCAGAGATGCCAGGACAGCTAACTATGGCTACACCTTC. The encoded protein is CATSRDARTANYGYTF. The whole variable domain, remainder taken from reference TRBV15 and TRBJ1-2, is DAMVIQNPRYQVTQFGKPVTLSCSQTLNHNVMYWYQQKSSQAPKLLFHYYDKDFNNEADTPDNFQSRRPNTSFCFLDIRSPGLGDTAMYLCATSRDARTANYGYTFGSGTRLTVV.

This clone has a handful of counts. The V and J genes are TRBV5-1 and TRBJ1-2; D gene ambiguous. Trimming took 0 bases from V and 7 from J, leaving 13 bases between them. This CDR3 has 14 amino acids. CDR1 and CDR2 from the germline V gene are SGHRS and YFSETQ. In DNA form, the CDR3 reads TGCGCCAGCAGCTTGGGTGCCAGTCAGCGTGGCTACACCTTC. Its protein is CASSLGASQRGYTF.

This chain uses TRBV7-9 with TRBJ2-7; possibly TRBD2 for D (5 bases). Deletions cut 1 base from V and 6 bases from J, with 13 bases between. CDR1 and CDR2 (germline): SEHNR, FQNEAQ (reference sequence). The CDR3 totals 14 residues. The CDR3 spells CASSLDAVGSEQYF. The CDR3 DNA reads as TGTGCCAGCAGCTTAGATGCGGTGGGGAGCGAGCAGTACTTC. The full variable domain, with the rest looked up from reference TRBV7-9 and TRBJ2-7, is DTGVSQNPRHKITKRGQNVTFRCDPISEHNRLYWYRQTLGQGPEFLTYFQNEAQLEKSRLLSDRFSAERPKGSFSTLEIQRTEQGDSAMYLCASSLDAVGSEQYFGPGTRLTVT.

The table lists this clone with a count of one. The chain recombines TRBV5-4 with TRBJ2-3; 11 bases are a match to TRBD2. Germline lookup yields CDR1 SGHNT and CDR2 YYREEE (reference sequence). CDR3 length: 20 amino acids. V lost 0 bases and J lost 4; bases outside the gene matches: 16. CDR3 protein: CASSLEGLAAFSSVADTQYF. In nucleotides, the CDR3 is TGTGCCAGCAGCTTGGAGGGACTAGCGGCGTTTTCGTCTGTTGCAGATACGCAGTATTTT.

This clone was counted a few times. The chain carries TRBV5-1 and TRBJ2-2; 7 bases are a match to TRBD1. This CDR3 has 15 amino acids. V lost 2 bases to trimming and J lost 1 base; unmatched junction nucleotides: 2. Germline V lookup: CDR1 SGHRS, CDR2 YFSETQ. CDR3 residues: CASSLRTGNTGELFF. The CDR3 DNA is TGCGCCAGCAGCTTACGGACAGGGAACACCGGGGAGCTGTTTTTT.

The CDR3 DNA reads as TGTGCCAGCAGTTTCGCGATTAATGAAAAACTGTTTTTT. Amino acid sequence: CASSFAINEKLFF. The genes are TRBV28 and TRBJ1-4; unclear D gene. The CDR3 sequence is 13 residues long. Germline V gives CDR1 MDHEN, CDR2 SYDVKM. Trimming removed 3 bases at V and 4 bases at J, with 6 bases between.